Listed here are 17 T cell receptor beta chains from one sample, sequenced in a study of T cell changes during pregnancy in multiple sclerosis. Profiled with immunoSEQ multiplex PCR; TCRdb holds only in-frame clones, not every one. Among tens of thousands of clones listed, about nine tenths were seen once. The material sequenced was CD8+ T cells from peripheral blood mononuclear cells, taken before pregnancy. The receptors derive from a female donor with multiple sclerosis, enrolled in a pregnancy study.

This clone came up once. DNA for the CDR3: TGCGCCAGCAGCTTGGAACAGTTGAACACTGAAGCTTTCTTT. Protein product: CASSLEQLNTEAFF. J is TRBJ1-1 and V is TRBV5-1; the D is unclear. Trimming took 0 bases from V and 0 from J, leaving 6 bases between them. This CDR3 has 14 residues. Germline-derived CDR1 and CDR2 are SGHRS and YFSETQ.

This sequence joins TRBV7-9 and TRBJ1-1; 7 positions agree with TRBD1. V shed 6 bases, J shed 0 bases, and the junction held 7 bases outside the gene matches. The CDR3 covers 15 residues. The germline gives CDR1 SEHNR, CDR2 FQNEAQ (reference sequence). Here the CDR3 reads CASSLEQGVNTEAFF. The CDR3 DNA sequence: TGTGCCAGCAGTCTAGAGCAGGGGGTGAACACTGAAGCTTTCTTT.

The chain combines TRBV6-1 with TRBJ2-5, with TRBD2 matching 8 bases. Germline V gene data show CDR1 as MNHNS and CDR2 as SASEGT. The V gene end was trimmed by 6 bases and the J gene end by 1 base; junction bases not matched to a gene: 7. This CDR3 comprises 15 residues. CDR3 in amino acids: CASSASAGGQETQYF. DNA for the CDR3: TGTGCCAGCAGCGCATCGGCGGGGGGCCAAGAGACCCAGTACTTC.

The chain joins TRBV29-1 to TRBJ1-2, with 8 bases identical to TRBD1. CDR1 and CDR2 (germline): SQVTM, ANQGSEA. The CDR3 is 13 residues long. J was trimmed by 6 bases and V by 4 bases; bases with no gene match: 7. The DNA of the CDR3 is TGCAGCGTTGTGGACAGGGACGTGGATGGCTACACCTTC. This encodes CSVVDRDVDGYTF.

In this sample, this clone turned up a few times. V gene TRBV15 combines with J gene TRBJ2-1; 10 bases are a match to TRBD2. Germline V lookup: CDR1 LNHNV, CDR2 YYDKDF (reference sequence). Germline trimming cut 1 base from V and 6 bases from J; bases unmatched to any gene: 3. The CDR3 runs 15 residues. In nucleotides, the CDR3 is TGTGCCACCAGCAGAGCCAGCGGGGGGGCCAATGAGCAGTTCTTC. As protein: CATSRASGGANEQFF.

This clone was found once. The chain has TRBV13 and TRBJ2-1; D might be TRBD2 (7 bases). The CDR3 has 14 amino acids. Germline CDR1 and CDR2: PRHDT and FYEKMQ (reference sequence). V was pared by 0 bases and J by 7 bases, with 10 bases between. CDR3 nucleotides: TGTGCCAGCAGCTTAGGACAGGGAGGGAATGAGCAGTTCTTC. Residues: CASSLGQGGNEQFF.

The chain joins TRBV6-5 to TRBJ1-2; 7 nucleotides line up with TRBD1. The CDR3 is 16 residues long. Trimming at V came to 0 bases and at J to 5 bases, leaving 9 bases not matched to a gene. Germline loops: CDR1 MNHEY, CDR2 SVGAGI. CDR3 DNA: TGTGCCAGCAGTTACTCTCCAGGGGGTGGTGGATATGGCTACACCTTC. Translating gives CASSYSPGGGGYGYTF.

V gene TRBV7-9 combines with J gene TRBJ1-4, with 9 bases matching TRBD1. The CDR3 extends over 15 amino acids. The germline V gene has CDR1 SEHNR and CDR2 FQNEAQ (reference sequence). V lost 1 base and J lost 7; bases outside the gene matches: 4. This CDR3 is CASSLVTGGGEKLFF. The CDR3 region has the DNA TGTGCCAGCAGCTTAGTCACAGGGGGCGGTGAAAAACTGTTTTTT. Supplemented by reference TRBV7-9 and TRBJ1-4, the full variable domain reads DTGVSQNPRHKITKRGQNVTFRCDPISEHNRLYWYRQTLGQGPEFLTYFQNEAQLEKSRLLSDRFSAERPKGSFSTLEIQRTEQGDSAMYLCASSLVTGGGEKLFFGSGTQLSVL.

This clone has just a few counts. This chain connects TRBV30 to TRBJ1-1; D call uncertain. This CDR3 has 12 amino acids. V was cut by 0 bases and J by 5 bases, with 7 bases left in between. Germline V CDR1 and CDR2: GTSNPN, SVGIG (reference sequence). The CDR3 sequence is CAWSVQQTEAFF. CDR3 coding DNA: TGTGCCTGGAGTGTACAGCAGACTGAAGCTTTCTTT.

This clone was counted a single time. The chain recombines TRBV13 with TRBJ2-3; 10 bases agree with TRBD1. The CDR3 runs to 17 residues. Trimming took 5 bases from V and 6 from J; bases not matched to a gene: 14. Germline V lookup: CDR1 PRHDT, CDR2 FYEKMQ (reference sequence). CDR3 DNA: TGTGCCAGCAGCCCCCCCGGGACAGGGGTGGATGGGGATACGCAGTATTTT. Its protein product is CASSPPGTGVDGDTQYF.

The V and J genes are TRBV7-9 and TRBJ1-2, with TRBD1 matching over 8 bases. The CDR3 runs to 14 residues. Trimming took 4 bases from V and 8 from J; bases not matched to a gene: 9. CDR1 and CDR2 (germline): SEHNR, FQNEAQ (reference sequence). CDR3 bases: TGTGCCAGCAGCTGGACAGGGAAAGGTTCAGGCTACACCTTC. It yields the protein CASSWTGKGSGYTF.

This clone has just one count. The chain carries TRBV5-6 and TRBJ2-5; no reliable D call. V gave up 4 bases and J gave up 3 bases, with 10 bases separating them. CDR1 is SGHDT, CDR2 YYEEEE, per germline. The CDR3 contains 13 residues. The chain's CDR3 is CASSRLLEETQYF. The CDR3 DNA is TGTGCCAGCAGCCGGTTACTTGAAGAGACCCAGTACTTC.

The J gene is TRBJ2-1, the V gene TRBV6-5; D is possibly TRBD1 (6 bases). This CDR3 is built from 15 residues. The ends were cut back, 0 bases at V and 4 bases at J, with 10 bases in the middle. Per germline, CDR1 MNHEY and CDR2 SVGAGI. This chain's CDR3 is CASSYSGTLYNEQFF. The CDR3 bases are TGTGCCAGCAGTTACTCGGGGACATTATACAATGAGCAGTTCTTC.

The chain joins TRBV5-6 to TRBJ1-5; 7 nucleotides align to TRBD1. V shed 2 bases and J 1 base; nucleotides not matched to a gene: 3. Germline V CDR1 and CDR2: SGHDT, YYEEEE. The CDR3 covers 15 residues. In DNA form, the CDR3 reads TGTGCCAGCAGCTTCCACAGGGGCAGCAATCAGCCCCAGCATTTT. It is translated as CASSFHRGSNQPQHF.

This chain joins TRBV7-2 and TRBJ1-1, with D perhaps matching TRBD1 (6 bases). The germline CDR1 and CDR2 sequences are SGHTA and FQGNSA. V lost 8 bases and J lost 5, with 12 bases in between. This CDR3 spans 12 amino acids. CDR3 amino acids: CASSGGATEAFF. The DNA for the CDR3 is TGTGCCAGCTCGGGGGGCGCGACTGAAGCTTTCTTT. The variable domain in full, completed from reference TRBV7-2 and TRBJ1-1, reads GAGVSQSPSNKVTEKGKDVELRCDPISGHTALYWYRQSLGQGLEFLIYFQGNSAPDKSGLPSDRFSAERTGGSVSTLTIQRTQQEDSAVYLCASSGGATEAFFGQGTRLTVV.

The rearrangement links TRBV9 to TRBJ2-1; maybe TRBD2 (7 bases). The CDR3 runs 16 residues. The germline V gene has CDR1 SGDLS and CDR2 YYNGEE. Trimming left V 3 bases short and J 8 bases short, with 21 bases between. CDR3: CASSARGAPSIDEQFF. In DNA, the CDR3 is TGTGCCAGCAGCGCTCGGGGGGCCCCGTCTATCGATGAGCAGTTCTTC.

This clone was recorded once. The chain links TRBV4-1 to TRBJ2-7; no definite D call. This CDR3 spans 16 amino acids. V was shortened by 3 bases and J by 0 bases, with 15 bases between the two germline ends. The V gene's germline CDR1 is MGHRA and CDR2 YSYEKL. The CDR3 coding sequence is TGCGCCAGCAGCCATCTGCCAGGCCCTGGCTCCTACGAGCAGTACTTC. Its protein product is CASSHLPGPGSYEQYF.